Following are 7 T cell receptor beta chains from one sample sequenced in a study of regulatory T cells in long-lasting Graves disease. Assembly of TCR beta libraries relied on iRepertoire HTBI primers together with Arm-PCR of CDR3 regions. TCRdb reprocessed the multiplex PCR reads via MiXCR and lists one record per CDR3 protein. The repertoire holds roughly 450,000 distinct CDR3 sequences, with 23% as singletons. Time point meaning: persistent/refractory GD, antithyroid drugs over 5 years with positive TRAb. The TCR library was prepared using RNA isolated from PBMCs. The starting material was peripheral blood mononuclear cells (PBMCs), obtained when the disease was refractory, from a patient treated with antithyroid drugs. These TCRs come from a female donor with Graves disease.

This clonotype appeared many times. The CDR3: CASSFAGKLGYTF. In DNA, the CDR3 is TGTGCCAGCAGCTTCGCAGGGAAGCTTGGCTACACCTTC. The rearrangement joins TRBV7-2 to TRBJ1-2, with D tentatively TRBD1 (5 bases). V was shortened by 3 bases and J by 7 bases, with 12 bases between the two germline ends. The V gene's germline CDR1 is SGHTA and CDR2 FQGNSA. The CDR3 spans 13 residues.

This clonotype appeared many times. J is TRBJ2-7 and V is TRBV28; the D gene is possibly TRBD1 (6 bases). Deletions cut 1 base from V and 6 bases from J, with 10 bases between. CDR3 size: 13 residues. CDR1 and CDR2 from the germline V gene are MDHEN and SYDVKM. The CDR3 reads CASSLLMGAEQYF. The CDR3 coding sequence is TGTGCCAGCAGTTTATTAATGGGGGCCGAGCAGTACTTC.

The J gene is TRBJ2-7, the V gene TRBV20-1; TRBD2 aligns across 12 bases. The germline gives CDR1 DFQATT, CDR2 SNEGSKA (reference sequence). CDR3 length: 12 amino acids. With 5 bases clipped from V and 10 bases from J, the junction kept 6 bases outside the gene matches. The CDR3 reads CSAHRTSGAQYF. CDR3 coding DNA: TGCAGTGCTCACCGGACTAGCGGGGCCCAGTACTTC.

This clonotype has more than one count but fewer than ten. The chain has TRBV2 and TRBJ2-3; D not certain. Germline loops: CDR1 SNHLY, CDR2 FYNNEI. Trimming stripped 8 bases from V and 2 bases from J, with 5 bases between. The CDR3 spans 11 residues. The CDR3 sequence: CASLNTDTQYF. The DNA for the CDR3 is TGTGCCAGCCTAAACACAGATACGCAGTATTTT.

This chain uses TRBV3-1 with TRBJ2-7, with no clear D. The V gene lost 4 bases and the J gene lost 3 bases, with 13 bases spanning the gap. Germline CDR1 reads LGHDT; CDR2 reads YNNKEL (reference sequence). The CDR3 has 14 amino acids. The CDR3 DNA reads as TGTGCCAGCAGCCGAGTTTTCCGGGTCTACGAGCAGTACTTC. This codes for CASSRVFRVYEQYF.

Of note for this clonotype: This may be a read error, as it is one base from a much larger clone. The genes are TRBV28 and TRBJ1-2; D gene ambiguous. The CDR3 totals 15 residues. CDR1 is MDHEN, CDR2 SYDVKM, per germline. Trimming pared 6 bases from V and 0 bases from J, leaving 14 bases between. The CDR3 sequence: CASSPAGAANYGYTF. In DNA, the CDR3 is TGTGCCAGCAGCCCAGCGGGAGCGGCTAACTATGGCTACACCTTC.

J is TRBJ1-1 and V is TRBV6-2 or TRBV6-3, with a weak D call TRBD1 (5 bases). There are 17 residues in the CDR3. Per the germline V gene, CDR1 is MNHEY and CDR2 is SVGEGT. V was pared by 6 bases and J by 0 bases, with 20 bases between. CDR3: CASRETDSGLMNTEAFF. CDR3 in DNA: TGTGCCAGCAGGGAGACAGATTCAGGACTAATGAACACTGAAGCTTTCTTT.